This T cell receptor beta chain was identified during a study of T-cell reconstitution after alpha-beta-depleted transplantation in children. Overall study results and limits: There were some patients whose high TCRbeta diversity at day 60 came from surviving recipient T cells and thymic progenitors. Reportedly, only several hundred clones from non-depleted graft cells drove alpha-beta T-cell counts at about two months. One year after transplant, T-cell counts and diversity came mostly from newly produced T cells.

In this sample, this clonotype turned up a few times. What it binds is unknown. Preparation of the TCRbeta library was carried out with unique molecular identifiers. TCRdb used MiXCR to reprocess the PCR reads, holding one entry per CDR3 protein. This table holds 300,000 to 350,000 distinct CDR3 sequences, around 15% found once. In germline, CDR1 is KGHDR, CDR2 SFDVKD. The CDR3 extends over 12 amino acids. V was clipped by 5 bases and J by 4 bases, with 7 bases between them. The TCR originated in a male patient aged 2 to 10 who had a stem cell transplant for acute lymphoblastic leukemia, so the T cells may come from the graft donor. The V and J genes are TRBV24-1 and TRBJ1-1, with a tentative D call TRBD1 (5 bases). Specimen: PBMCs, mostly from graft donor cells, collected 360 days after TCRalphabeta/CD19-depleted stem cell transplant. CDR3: CATSGQGTEAFF. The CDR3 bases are TGTGCCACCAGTGGGCAGGGCACTGAAGCTTTCTTT.